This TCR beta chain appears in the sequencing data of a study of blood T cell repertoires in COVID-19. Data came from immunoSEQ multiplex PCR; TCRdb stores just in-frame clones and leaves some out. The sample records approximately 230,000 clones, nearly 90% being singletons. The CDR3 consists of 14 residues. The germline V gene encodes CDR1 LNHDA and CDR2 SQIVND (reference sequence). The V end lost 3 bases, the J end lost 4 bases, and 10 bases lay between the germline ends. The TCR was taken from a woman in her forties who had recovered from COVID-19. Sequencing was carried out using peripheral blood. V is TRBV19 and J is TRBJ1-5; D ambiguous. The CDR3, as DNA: TGTGCCAGTAGTATTTCAATCGGGAATCAGCCCCAGCATTTT. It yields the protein CASSISIGNQPQHF.